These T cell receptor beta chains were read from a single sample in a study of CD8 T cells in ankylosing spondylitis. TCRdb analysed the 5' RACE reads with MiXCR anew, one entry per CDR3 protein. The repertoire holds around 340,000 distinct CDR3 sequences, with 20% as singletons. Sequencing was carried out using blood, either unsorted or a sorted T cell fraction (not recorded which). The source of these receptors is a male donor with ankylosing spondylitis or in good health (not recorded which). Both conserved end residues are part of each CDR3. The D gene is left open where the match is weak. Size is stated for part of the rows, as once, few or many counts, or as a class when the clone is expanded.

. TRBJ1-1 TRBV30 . TGTGCCTGGGGGCCAGGGAACACTGAAGCTTTCTTT CAWGPGNTEAFF
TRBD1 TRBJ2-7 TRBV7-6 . TGTGCCAGCAGCTTAGCGGAGTCAGGGACAGGGTTCTTCGAGCAGTACTTC CASSLAESGTGFFEQYF
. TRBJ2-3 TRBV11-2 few TGTGCCAGCGGTACTAGACCGGCCGACACGCAGTATTTT CASGTRPADTQYF
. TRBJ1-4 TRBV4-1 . TGCGCCAGCAGCCAAGCTCCGGGGTCAAAACTGTTTTTT CASSQAPGSKLFF
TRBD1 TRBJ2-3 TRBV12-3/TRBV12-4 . TGTGCCAGCACGGGACAGGGAATAGATACGCAGTATTTT CASTGQGIDTQYF
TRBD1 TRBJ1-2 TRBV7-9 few TGTGCCAGCAGTTCTAAGGATAGGACAGGACCTAACTATGGCTACACCTTC CASSSKDRTGPNYGYTF
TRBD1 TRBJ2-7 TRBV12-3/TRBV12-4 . TGTGCCAGCAGTCCCCGGGACAGGGATTCCTACGAGCAGTACTTC CASSPRDRDSYEQYF
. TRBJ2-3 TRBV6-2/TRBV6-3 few TGTGCCAGCAGTTACGCCTCTAGCACAGATACGCAGTATTTT CASSYASSTDTQYF
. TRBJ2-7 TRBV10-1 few TGCGCCAGCAGTGCGGGGGCAAGCTCCTACGAGCAGTACTTC CASSAGASSYEQYF
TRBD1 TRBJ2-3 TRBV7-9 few TGTGCCAGCAGCTCGATGGACAGGATCGAGACAGATACGCAGTATTTT CASSSMDRIETDTQYF
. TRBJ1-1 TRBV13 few TGTGCCAGCGCTTCACTGAACACTGAAGCTTTCTTT CASASLNTEAFF
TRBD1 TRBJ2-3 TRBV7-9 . TGTGCCAGCATCCCCTTTCCCCAAAGGACAGGGACAGATACGCAGTATTTT CASIPFPQRTGTDTQYF
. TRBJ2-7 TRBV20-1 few TGCAGTGCTACAGGGGTAAAGGAGGGCTACGAGCAGTACTTC CSATGVKEGYEQYF
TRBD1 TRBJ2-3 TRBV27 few TGTGCCAGCAGTTTGGCGGCAGGGGGCTCAGATACGCAGTATTTT CASSLAAGGSDTQYF
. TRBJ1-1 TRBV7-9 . TGTGCCAGCAGCTCCGGACGGGGGTTGAACACTGAAGCTTTCTTT CASSSGRGLNTEAFF
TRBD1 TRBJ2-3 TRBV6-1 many TGTGCCAGCAGTGAAGCAGGACAGGGGGCAGATACGCAGTATTTT CASSEAGQGADTQYF
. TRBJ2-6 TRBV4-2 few TGTGCCAGCAGCCCAGGGGGGGTCGGGGCCAACGTCCTGACTTTC CASSPGGVGANVLTF
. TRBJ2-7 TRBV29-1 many TGCAGCGGTGGTGAAACCTACGAGCAGTACTTC CSGGETYEQYF
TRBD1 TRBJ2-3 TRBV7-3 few TGTGCCAGCAGCTCCTCTGGGACAGGGAGCACAGATACGCAGTATTTT CASSSSGTGSTDTQYF